The clone carrying this T cell receptor (beta chain) appeared a few times. Looked up from germline, CDR1 is SGDLS and CDR2 is YYNGEE. The ends were cut back, 3 bases at V and 0 bases at J, with 12 bases in the middle. CDR3 length: 15 residues. Sequenced by immunoSEQ multiplex PCR; TCRdb stores in-frame clones only, minus some. The table lists about 170,000 clones, around 67% of them singletons. This sample was included in a study of blood T cell repertoires in COVID-19. The sequence derives from a woman older than 75 with acute or convalescent COVID-19. This chain connects TRBV9 to TRBJ1-2; no clear D. The sample comprised peripheral blood. CDR3 nucleotides: TGTGCCAGCAGCGAAAACTGGAGCGCTAACTATGGCTACACCTTC. It encodes CASSENWSANYGYTF.